This T cell receptor (beta chain) appears in the sequencing data of a study of blood T cell repertoires in COVID-19. Background on the study: Collection of acute and convalescent COVID-19 samples took place in the United States, Italy and Spain. Sample material is recorded as cDNA or gDNA derived from T cells, B-cell-depleted T cells, or PBMCs.

In the authors' methods: Researchers report that nucleated cell counts were estimated from reference gene primer amplification. The method was immunoSEQ multiplex PCR; TCRdb's version includes in-frame clones alone and lacks a portion of them. V, J and clone size are those of that table, while D and trimming were read from the DNA. The sample records a few hundred thousand clones, approximately 85% being singletons. Source material: peripheral blood. This TCR derives from a woman in her 70s with acute or convalescent COVID-19.

The CDR3 DNA reads TGTGCCAGCAGCCCGTCGGGAGGGGATAGCAATCAGCCCCAGCATTTT. It encodes CASSPSGGDSNQPQHF. The chain uses TRBV2 and TRBJ1-5; tentatively, D is TRBD1 (5 bases). Germline lookup yields CDR1 SNHLY and CDR2 FYNNEI. V was shortened by 6 bases and J by 0 bases, with 15 bases between the two germline ends. CDR3 length: 16 amino acids. Together with reference TRBV2 and TRBJ1-5, the CDR3 gives the full variable domain: EPEVTQTPSHQVTQMGQEVILRCVPISNHLYFYWYRQILGQKVEFLVSFYNNEISEKSEIFDDQFSVERPDGSNFTLKIRSTKLEDSAMYFCASSPSGGDSNQPQHFGDGTRLSIL.